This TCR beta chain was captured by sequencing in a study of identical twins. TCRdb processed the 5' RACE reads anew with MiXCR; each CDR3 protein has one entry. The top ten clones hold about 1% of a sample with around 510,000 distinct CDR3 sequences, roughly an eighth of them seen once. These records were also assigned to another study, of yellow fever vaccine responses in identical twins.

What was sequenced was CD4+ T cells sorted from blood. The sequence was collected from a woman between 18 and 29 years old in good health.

For the CDR3, the DNA is TGCGCCAGCAGCTTAGGTTATTCGGGTCACACCGGGGAGCTGTTTTTT. It yields the protein CASSLGYSGHTGELFF. The chain couples TRBV5-1 to TRBJ2-2; D uncertain. V lost 2 bases and J 3 bases, leaving 14 bases between the germline ends. The CDR3 consists of 16 residues. The germline CDR1 and CDR2 sequences are SGHRS and YFSETQ.